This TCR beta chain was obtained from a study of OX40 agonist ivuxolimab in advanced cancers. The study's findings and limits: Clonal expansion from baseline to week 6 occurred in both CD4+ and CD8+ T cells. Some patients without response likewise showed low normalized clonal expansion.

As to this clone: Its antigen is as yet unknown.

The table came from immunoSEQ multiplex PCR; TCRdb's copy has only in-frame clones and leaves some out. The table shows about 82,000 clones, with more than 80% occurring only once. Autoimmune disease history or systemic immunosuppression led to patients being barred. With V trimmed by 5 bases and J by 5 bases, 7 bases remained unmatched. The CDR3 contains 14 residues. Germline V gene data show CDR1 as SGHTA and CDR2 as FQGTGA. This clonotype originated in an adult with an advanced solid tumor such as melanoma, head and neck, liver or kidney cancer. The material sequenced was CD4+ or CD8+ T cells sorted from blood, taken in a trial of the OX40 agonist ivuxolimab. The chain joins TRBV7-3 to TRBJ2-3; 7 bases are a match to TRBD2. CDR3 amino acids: CASSKTSLGDTQYF. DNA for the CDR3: TGTGCCAGCAGCAAGACTAGCCTAGGAGATACGCAGTATTTT.